The rows below give T cell receptor beta chains drawn from one sample of a study of T cells in Graves' hyperthyroidism and ophthalmopathy. TCRdb reanalysed the multiplex PCR reads using MiXCR and keeps one entry per CDR3 protein. The sample holds fewer than 650,000 distinct CDR3 sequences, 46% seen once. The sequenced material came from peripheral blood or thyroid tissue (not recorded which). All receptors come from an adult woman with Graves' disease, either hyperthyroidism or ophthalmopathy (not recorded which). The CDR3 runs from the conserved cysteine through the conserved F or W. Clone size is stated in some rows and not others, as once, few, many or a class when expanded.

>TRBV28|few
CASSPSVGRHYGYTF
>TRBV4-1|NA
CASSQVATGGLEAFF
>TRBV5-4|NA
CASSLFFSGAETNVLTF
>TRBV7-9|NA
CASSHRGVGETQYF
>TRBV5-1|NA
CASSLLAGGDTEAFF
>TRBV28|NA
CASSLIDRRGTQYF
>TRBV10-3|once
CAISDGTGGTTNEKLFF
>TRBV7-8|few
CAIRGVLAYEQYF
>TRBV28|few
CASSPHRNGQGSETQYF
>TRBV28|NA
CASRIYGAGNTEAFF
>TRBV14|many
CASRPTAQGHDEQYF
>TRBV3-1|few
CASRVQGSYEQYF
>TRBV29-1|NA
CSVEASSGGYTF
>TRBV20-1|NA
CSAGRTGGSNQPQHF
>TRBV27|few
CASSLRSGFKTEAFF
>TRBV10-3|NA
CAISENRGQNSPLHF
>TRBV19|few
CASSSRQDNEKLFF
>TRBV4-1|once
CASSQDVWGGETQYF
>TRBV4-2|many
CASSQEGLAAGGELFF
>TRBV20-1|many
CSARSGSTGELFF
>TRBV2|NA
CASSEAPRVVGQPQHF
>TRBV10-3|NA
CAIGGQGNQPQHF
>TRBV2|NA
CASIPETQETQYF
>TRBV15|NA
CATSPRRQGSNTEAFF
>TRBV7-2|NA
CATQEGSIGEKLFF
>TRBV6-4|NA
CASSLAGQMFYGYTF
>TRBV2|once
CASTGADQETQYF
>TRBV20-1|many
CSARGALGQRNTEAFF
>TRBV9|NA
CASSVGTGGNSPLHF
>TRBV7-6|many
CASSLGGDNSPLHF
>TRBV11-1|NA
CASSPGTESEAFF
>TRBV7-2|many
CASRRDSRASYEQYF
>TRBV14|many
CASSQDWGWIREQYF
>TRBV29-1|few
CSVSVDWQETQYF
>TRBV6-6|many
CASSYSGQSEAFF
>TRBV10-3|few
CAISGTSGRIQETQYF
>TRBV7-9|few
CATGGLQETQYF
>TRBV7-8|many
CASGGQGGYQETQYF
>TRBV29-1|NA
CSVGRDRENTEAFF
>TRBV12-3/TRBV12-4|NA
CASSLDGRLIEQYF
>TRBV7-3|few
CASSQPGPYEQYF
>TRBV20-1|NA
CSARRGGRELFF
>TRBV4-1|many
CASSQAGTGGYEQYF
>TRBV29-1|NA
CSEPDSSYEQYF
>TRBV2|many
CASRDGEKLFF
>TRBV20-1|NA
CSATQGLAGNTF
>TRBV2|few
CASSTTAMNTEAFF
>TRBV10-3|few
CAISGTGDYEQYF